The next 11 T cell receptor beta chains were all read from a single sample in a study of neurological immune-mediated disorders. TCRdb re-called the 5' RACE reads through MiXCR, storing one row per CDR3 protein. The table records just under 60,000 distinct CDR3 sequences, under 4.5% of them present only once. The sequenced material came from PBMCs. The origin of the receptors is a young woman with multiple sclerosis.

This clonotype was detected many times. The chain recombines TRBV7-9 with TRBJ1-1; no firm D call. Germline-derived CDR1 and CDR2 are SEHNR and FQNEAQ (reference sequence). Between the trimmed V and J ends, which lost 3 bases and 2 bases, there was a span of 10 bases. This CDR3 has 14 residues. The chain's CDR3 is CASSFSGFNTEAFF. The CDR3 nucleotides read TGTGCCAGCAGCTTTTCCGGCTTTAACACTGAAGCTTTCTTT.

This clonotype has ten or more counts. The CDR3 protein is CASSLITGAFYEQYF. Here the CDR3 DNA reads TGCGCCAGCAGCTTGATTACAGGAGCTTTCTACGAGCAGTACTTC. The rearrangement uses TRBV5-1 and TRBJ2-7, with TRBD1 as a possible D gene (5 bases). The germline gives CDR1 SGHRS, CDR2 YFSETQ. V lost 1 base, J lost 3 bases, and 14 bases lay in between. This CDR3 region has 15 residues.

In this sample, this clonotype turned up many times. The V and J genes are TRBV28 and TRBJ2-5, with unresolved D. V was shortened by 3 bases and J by 1 base, with 3 bases between the two germline ends. Germline CDR1 reads MDHEN; CDR2 reads SYDVKM. This CDR3 is built from 12 residues. The CDR3 DNA reads TGTGCCAGCAGTTTTATCCAAGAGACCCAGTACTTC. As protein: CASSFIQETQYF.

This clonotype was seen a few times. The chain joins TRBV7-8 to TRBJ2-1; 8 positions match TRBD2. After removal of 4 bases from V and 7 bases from J, the junction contained 6 bases not matched to a gene. Germline CDR1 SGHVS, CDR2 FQNEAQ. The CDR3 length is 14 residues. The CDR3 nucleotides read TGTGCCAGCAGCTGGACAACGGGGGGGAATGAGCAGTTCTTC. This sequence encodes CASSWTTGGNEQFF.

At least ten counts were recorded for this clonotype. This sequence joins TRBV6-5 and TRBJ1-5, with D perhaps TRBD1 (6 bases). The germline CDR1 and CDR2 sequences are MNHEY and SVGAGI. V shed 6 bases and J shed 3 bases, with 9 bases lying between them. The CDR3 covers 13 residues. This CDR3 reads CASRAGVNQPQHF. Written as DNA, the CDR3 is TGTGCCAGCAGGGCAGGGGTCAATCAGCCCCAGCATTTT.

This clonotype appeared many times. The V gene is TRBV20-1, the J gene TRBJ2-7, with D possibly matching TRBD2 (6 bases). Germline V gene sequence: CDR1 DFQATT, CDR2 SNEGSKA (reference sequence). V lost 3 bases to trimming and J lost 2 bases, with 8 bases between them. This CDR3 is 12 amino acids long. In DNA form, the CDR3 reads TGCAGTGCTAGCGGGGGAGCCTACGAGCAGTACTTC. It codes for CSASGGAYEQYF.

The table lists this clonotype with a few counts. For the CDR3, the DNA is TGTGCCAGCAACCCTCGACAGGGAGACTGGGATACGCAGTATTTT. It specifies CASNPRQGDWDTQYF. This sequence joins TRBV27 and TRBJ2-3; 7 positions agree with TRBD1. The junction had 13 bases not matched to a gene; V was cut back by 7 bases and J by 6 bases. CDR3 size: 15 residues. CDR1 and CDR2 (germline): MNHEY, SMNVEV (reference sequence).

This clonotype has at least ten counts. J is TRBJ2-5 and V is TRBV28; 7 bases line up with TRBD2. V lost 6 bases to trimming and J lost 5 bases; unmatched junction nucleotides: 6. CDR3 size: 13 residues. CDR1 MDHEN and CDR2 SYDVKM come from the germline V gene. The CDR3 DNA is TGTGCCAGCAGCCTGGGAGGGTACGAGACCCAGTACTTC. It translates to CASSLGGYETQYF.

In its sample, this clonotype was seen many times. At one boundary the junction diverges from the germline segment, which might be a read error. The chain links TRBV5-1 to TRBJ1-5; a weak D match, TRBD1 (5 bases). The germline gives CDR1 SGHRS, CDR2 YFSETQ. The CDR3 is 15 residues long. The CDR3 DNA reads as TGCGCCAGCAGCTTGGAACCGGGGCCCAATCAGCCCCAGAATTTT. As protein: CASSLEPGPNQPQNF.

The sample holds a few counts of this clonotype. The rearrangement uses TRBV27 and TRBJ2-1; D may match TRBD1 or TRBD2 (5 bases each). There are 16 residues in the CDR3. Germline CDR1 MNHEY, CDR2 SMNVEV (reference sequence). The V gene lost 1 base and the J gene lost 1 base, with 11 bases spanning the gap. The CDR3 nucleotides read TGTGCCAGCAGTTTATGGGACCAACCTTCCTACAATGAGCAGTTCTTC. This encodes CASSLWDQPSYNEQFF.

This clonotype appeared many times. The genes are TRBV5-1 and TRBJ2-6, with 7 bases that match TRBD1. This CDR3 is 17 amino acids long. Germline CDR1 reads SGHRS; CDR2 reads YFSETQ. V was pared by 4 bases and J by 0 bases, with 7 bases of the junction left unmatched. The CDR3 DNA reads as TGCGCCAGCAGCCTGGGACAGAGAAGCTCTGGGGCCAACGTCCTGACTTTC. Its translation is CASSLGQRSSGANVLTF.